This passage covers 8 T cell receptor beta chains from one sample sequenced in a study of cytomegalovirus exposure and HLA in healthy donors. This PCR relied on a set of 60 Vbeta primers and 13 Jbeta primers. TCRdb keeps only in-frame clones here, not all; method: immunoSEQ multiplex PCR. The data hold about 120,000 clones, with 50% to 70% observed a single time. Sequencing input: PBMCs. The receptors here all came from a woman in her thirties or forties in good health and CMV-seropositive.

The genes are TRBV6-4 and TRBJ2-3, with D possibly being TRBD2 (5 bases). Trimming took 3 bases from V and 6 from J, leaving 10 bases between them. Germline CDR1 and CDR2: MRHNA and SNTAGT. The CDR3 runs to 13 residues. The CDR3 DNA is TGTGCCAGCAGTGAAGGGAGATCCGATACGCAGTATTTT. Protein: CASSEGRSDTQYF.

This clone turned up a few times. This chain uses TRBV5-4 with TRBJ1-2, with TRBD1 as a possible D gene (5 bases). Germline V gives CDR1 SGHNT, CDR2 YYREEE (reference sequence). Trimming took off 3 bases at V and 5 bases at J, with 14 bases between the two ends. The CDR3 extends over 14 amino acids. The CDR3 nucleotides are TGTGCCAGCAGCTCACCGACAGCTCGATATGGCTACACCTTC. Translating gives CASSSPTARYGYTF.

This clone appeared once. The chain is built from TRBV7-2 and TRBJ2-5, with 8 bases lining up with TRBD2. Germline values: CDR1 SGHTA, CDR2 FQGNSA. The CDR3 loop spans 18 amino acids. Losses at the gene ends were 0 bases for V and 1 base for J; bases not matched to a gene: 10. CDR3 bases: TGTGCCAGCAGCTTAGCACGGATTCGGGGGGGCTCCCAAGAGACCCAGTACTTC. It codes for CASSLARIRGGSQETQYF.

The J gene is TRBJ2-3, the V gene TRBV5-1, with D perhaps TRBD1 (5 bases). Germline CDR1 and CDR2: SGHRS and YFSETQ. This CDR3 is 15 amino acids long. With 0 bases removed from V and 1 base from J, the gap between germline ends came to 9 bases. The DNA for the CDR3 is TGCGCCAGCAGCTTGGTTTACAGGCGCACAGATACGCAGTATTTT. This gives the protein CASSLVYRRTDTQYF.

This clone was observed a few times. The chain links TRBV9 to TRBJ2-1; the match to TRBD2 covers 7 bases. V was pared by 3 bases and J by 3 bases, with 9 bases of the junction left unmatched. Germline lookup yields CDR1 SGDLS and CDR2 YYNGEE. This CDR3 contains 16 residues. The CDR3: CASSGRLAASYNEQFF. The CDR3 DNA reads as TGTGCCAGCAGCGGTAGACTAGCAGCAAGCTACAATGAGCAGTTCTTC.

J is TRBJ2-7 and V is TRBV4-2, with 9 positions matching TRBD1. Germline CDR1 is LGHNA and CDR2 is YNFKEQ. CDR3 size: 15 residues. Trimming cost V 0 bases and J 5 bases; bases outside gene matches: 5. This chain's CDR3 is CASSQDGDRVNEQYF. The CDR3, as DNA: TGTGCCAGCAGCCAAGATGGGGACAGGGTCAACGAGCAGTACTTC.

CDR3 residues: CASSYSQGGFYEQYF. CDR3 DNA: TGTGCCAGCAGTTACTCACAGGGGGGGTTCTACGAGCAGTACTTC. This chain uses TRBV6-6 with TRBJ2-5; D is perhaps TRBD1 (8 bases). Near its end, the DNA agrees better with TRBJ2-7, so the J call may be wrong. CDR3 length equals 15 residues. Germline values: CDR1 MNHNY, CDR2 SVGAGI (reference sequence).

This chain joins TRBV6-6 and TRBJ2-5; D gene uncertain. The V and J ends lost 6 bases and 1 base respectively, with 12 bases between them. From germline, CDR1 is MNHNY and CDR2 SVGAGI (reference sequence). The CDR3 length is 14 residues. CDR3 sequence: CASRVNSIQETQYF. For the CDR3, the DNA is TGTGCCAGCAGGGTAAACAGTATCCAAGAGACCCAGTACTTC.